These 18 T cell receptor beta chains were all obtained from the same sample, sequenced in a study of neurological immune-mediated disorders. TCRdb independently ran MiXCR on the 5' RACE reads; one entry per CDR3 protein. The sample shows about 46,000 distinct CDR3 sequences, 1.5% to 2% of them seen only once. Material for sequencing was PBMCs. The receptors originated from a woman aged 40 to 50 with multiple sclerosis.

This clonotype was picked up many times. V usage is TRBV27 and J usage is TRBJ1-4; tentatively, D is TRBD1 (5 bases). Germline V gene sequence: CDR1 MNHEY, CDR2 SMNVEV (reference sequence). The CDR3 contains 15 residues. The V end was cut by 2 bases, the J end by 8 bases, with 15 bases between. CDR3 in DNA: TGTGCCAGCAGTTTAGGAGGCAGGGCCCGAGAAAAACTGTTTTTT. The encoded protein is CASSLGGRAREKLFF.

This clonotype was observed many times. This rearrangement joins TRBV3-1 to TRBJ2-3; tentatively, D is TRBD1 or TRBD2 (5 bases each). The CDR3 consists of 14 residues. Deletions cut 4 bases from V and 2 bases from J, with 10 bases between. From germline, CDR1 is LGHDT and CDR2 YNNKEL (reference sequence). CDR3 in amino acids: CASSRRTPTDTQYF. Here the CDR3 DNA reads TGTGCCAGCAGCCGGAGGACACCCACAGATACGCAGTATTTT.

This clonotype was observed at least ten times. The rearrangement uses TRBV5-1 and TRBJ1-2; D is possibly TRBD1 (5 bases). CDR3 length equals 13 residues. CDR1 is SGHRS, CDR2 YFSETQ, per germline. V was trimmed by 4 bases and J by 2 bases, leaving 9 bases between them. In nucleotides, the CDR3 is TGCGCCAGCAGCCCCACAGGAAACTATGGCTACACCTTC. This gives the protein CASSPTGNYGYTF.

This clonotype has ten or more counts. The chain uses TRBV5-1 and TRBJ1-1; the D gene is possibly TRBD1 (5 bases). Trimming took off 7 bases at V and 0 bases at J, with 10 bases between the two ends. From germline, CDR1 is SGHRS and CDR2 YFSETQ. The CDR3 length is 13 residues. The DNA of the CDR3 is TGCGCCAGCGGGGAGACAGTGAACACTGAAGCTTTCTTT. It translates to CASGETVNTEAFF.

This clonotype was seen at least ten times. The chain couples TRBV5-1 to TRBJ2-1, with 7 positions matching TRBD2. The CDR3 runs to 13 residues. CDR1 is SGHRS, CDR2 YFSETQ, per germline. V lost 7 bases, J lost 4 bases, and 5 bases stayed unmatched. The CDR3 loop is CASGRAGYNEQFF. The CDR3 DNA reads TGCGCCAGCGGGAGGGCGGGATACAATGAGCAGTTCTTC.

This clonotype was seen ten or more times. V is TRBV20-1 and J is TRBJ1-2; D is undetermined. Trimming left V 7 bases short and J 0 bases short, with 6 bases between. The CDR3 extends over 11 amino acids. Germline V CDR1 and CDR2: DFQATT, SNEGSKA (reference sequence). As DNA, the CDR3 is TGCAGTGTACCAGCTAACTATGGCTACACCTTC. This encodes CSVPANYGYTF.

This clonotype has only a few counts. In DNA, the CDR3 is TGCAGCGTCGGGGACATCATGAACACTGAAGCTTTCTTT. Protein product: CSVGDIMNTEAFF. The chain employs TRBV29-1 and TRBJ1-1; D is perhaps TRBD1 (6 bases). Germline loops: CDR1 SQVTM, CDR2 ANQGSEA. The CDR3 sequence is 13 residues long. Trimming took off 6 bases at V and 0 bases at J, with 11 bases between the two ends.

This clonotype was observed at least ten times. V is TRBV11-2 and J is TRBJ2-3; D gene ambiguous. V lost 2 bases, J lost 3 bases, and 6 bases lay in between. Germline CDR1 reads SGHAT; CDR2 reads FQNNGV. CDR3 length: 13 residues. The CDR3, as DNA: TGTGCCAGCAGCTTAATGTCGACAGATACGCAGTATTTT. This encodes CASSLMSTDTQYF.

This clonotype has ten or more counts. The V gene is TRBV29-1, the J gene TRBJ1-5, with unresolved D. With 3 bases removed from V and 2 bases from J, the gap between germline ends came to 11 bases. In germline, CDR1 is SQVTM, CDR2 ANQGSEA. CDR3 length: 14 residues. In nucleotides, the CDR3 is TGCAGCGTTGATTCGCCTATCGGCAATCAGCCCCAGCATTTT. Protein sequence: CSVDSPIGNQPQHF.

This clonotype has ten or more counts. The chain carries TRBV9 and TRBJ1-1; 7 bases are a match to TRBD1. Trimming cost V 4 bases and J 6 bases; bases outside gene matches: 9. The CDR3 covers 14 residues. Germline CDR1 SGDLS, CDR2 YYNGEE. The CDR3 spells CASSPRLGGSEAFF. CDR3 in DNA: TGTGCCAGCAGCCCCAGACTAGGGGGCTCTGAAGCTTTCTTT.

This clonotype was seen repeatedly, ten times or more. The CDR3: CASSSTGNTGELFF. CDR3 nucleotide sequence: TGTGCCAGCAGCTCGACAGGGAACACCGGGGAGCTGTTTTTT. J is TRBJ2-2 and V is TRBV7-6, with D possibly being TRBD1 (6 bases). V dropped 4 bases and J dropped 1 base, with 7 bases sitting between them. Germline values: CDR1 SGHVS, CDR2 FNYEAQ. This CDR3 region has 14 residues.

This clonotype was observed many times. The rearrangement joins TRBV20-1 to TRBJ2-7; no reliable D call. Trimming removed 8 bases from V and 2 bases from J, with 10 bases in between. Germline loops: CDR1 DFQATT, CDR2 SNEGSKA (reference sequence). The CDR3 contains 11 residues. CDR3 DNA: TGCAGTTTGGACGGAACCTACGAGCAGTACTTC. Its translation is CSLDGTYEQYF.

This clonotype was picked up many times. This chain connects TRBV5-1 to TRBJ2-7, with TRBD1 identical over 7 bases. The length of the CDR3 is 14 residues. Germline V gene data show CDR1 as SGHRS and CDR2 as YFSETQ. V lost 5 bases to trimming and J lost 0 bases; unmatched junction nucleotides: 5. CDR3 amino acids: CASRLGQDSYEQYF. CDR3 nucleotide sequence: TGCGCCAGCAGACTAGGACAGGACTCCTACGAGCAGTACTTC.

This clonotype was seen at least ten times. This chain joins TRBV5-1 and TRBJ2-3, with D unresolved. Deletions cut 0 bases from V and 1 base from J, with 12 bases between. This CDR3 has 16 residues. Germline-derived CDR1 and CDR2 are SGHRS and YFSETQ. Here the CDR3 DNA reads TGCGCCAGCAGCTTGGGGGCGACCTTCGGCACAGATACGCAGTATTTT. Protein product: CASSLGATFGTDTQYF. The entire variable domain, with the rest obtained from reference TRBV5-1 and TRBJ2-3, is as follows: KAGVTQTPRYLIKTRGQQVTLSCSPISGHRSVSWYQQTPGQGLQFLFEYFSETQRNKGNFPGRFSGRQFSNSRSEMNVSTLELGDSALYLCASSLGATFGTDTQYFGPGTRLTVL.

There are many counts of this clonotype. This chain links TRBV20-1 with TRBJ1-1; the match to TRBD1 covers 7 bases. CDR1 is DFQATT, CDR2 SNEGSKA, per germline (reference sequence). CDR3 size: 15 residues. V shed 6 bases, J shed 0 bases, and the junction held 10 bases outside the gene matches. CDR3 protein: CSAKDRRKMNTEAFF. CDR3 nucleotide sequence: TGCAGTGCCAAGGACAGGAGGAAGATGAACACTGAAGCTTTCTTT.

This clonotype came up many times. This sequence joins TRBV20-1 and TRBJ1-3; 9 bases align to TRBD1. V lost 3 bases to trimming and J lost 9 bases; unmatched junction nucleotides: 15. This CDR3 contains 16 residues. CDR1 and CDR2 (germline): DFQATT, SNEGSKA (reference sequence). This CDR3 is CSASPRSGTGYGTIYF. CDR3 DNA: TGCAGTGCTAGTCCAAGGTCCGGGACAGGGTACGGCACCATATATTTT.

This clonotype was observed at least ten times. The chain carries TRBV27 and TRBJ1-2, with TRBD1 as a possible D gene (6 bases). V gave up 4 bases and J gave up 7 bases, with 19 bases separating them. The CDR3 contains 15 residues. The germline V gene encodes CDR1 MNHEY and CDR2 SMNVEV (reference sequence). CDR3 sequence: CASSSGAGGRGGYTF. The CDR3 nucleotides are TGTGCCAGCAGTTCGGGGGCTGGGGGTCGGGGTGGCTACACCTTC.

The rearrangement links TRBV7-3 to TRBJ2-1, with 10 nucleotides matching TRBD2. CDR3 size: 16 residues. Per germline, CDR1 SGHTA and CDR2 FQGTGA. With V trimmed by 2 bases and J by 10 bases, 11 bases remained unmatched. DNA for the CDR3: TGTGCCAGCAGCTTAGGAGCGGGGGGGCTCGGTGGGGAGCAGTTCTTC. Translating it yields CASSLGAGGLGGEQFF.